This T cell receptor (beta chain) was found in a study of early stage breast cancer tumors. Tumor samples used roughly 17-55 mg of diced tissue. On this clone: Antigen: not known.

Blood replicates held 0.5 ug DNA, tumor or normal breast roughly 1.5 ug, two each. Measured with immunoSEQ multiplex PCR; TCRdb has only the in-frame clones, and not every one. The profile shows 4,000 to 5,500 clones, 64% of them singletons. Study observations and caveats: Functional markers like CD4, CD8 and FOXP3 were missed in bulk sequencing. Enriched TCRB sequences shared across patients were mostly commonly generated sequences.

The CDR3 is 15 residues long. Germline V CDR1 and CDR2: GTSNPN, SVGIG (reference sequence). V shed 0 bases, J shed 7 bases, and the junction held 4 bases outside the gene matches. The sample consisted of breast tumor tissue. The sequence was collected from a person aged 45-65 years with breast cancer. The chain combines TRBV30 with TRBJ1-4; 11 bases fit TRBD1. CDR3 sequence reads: CAWSVLGQGAEKLFF. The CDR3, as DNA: TGTGCCTGGAGTGTACTTGGACAGGGGGCTGAAAAACTGTTTTTT.